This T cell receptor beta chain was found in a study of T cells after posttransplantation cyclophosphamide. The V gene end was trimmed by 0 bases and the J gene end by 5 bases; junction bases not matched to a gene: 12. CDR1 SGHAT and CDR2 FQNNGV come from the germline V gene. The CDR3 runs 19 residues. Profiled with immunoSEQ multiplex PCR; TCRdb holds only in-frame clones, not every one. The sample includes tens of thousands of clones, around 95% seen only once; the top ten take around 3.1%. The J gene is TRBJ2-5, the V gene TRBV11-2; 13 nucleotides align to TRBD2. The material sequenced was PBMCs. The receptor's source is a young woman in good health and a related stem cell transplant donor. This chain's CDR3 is CASSLDVTSGGAVHETQYF. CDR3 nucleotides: TGTGCCAGCAGCTTAGATGTTACTAGCGGGGGGGCAGTTCACGAGACCCAGTACTTC.